The clone carrying this TCR beta chain was picked up a small number of times. Its matching antigen is unknown. These data come from a study of T cells in Graves' hyperthyroidism and ophthalmopathy. In the study overall: The authors collected peripheral blood at initial diagnosis, before any treatment.

Study-wide points: Most expanded thyroid clonotypes above 0.001 also appeared in blood.

For the diagnoses, clinical symptoms, serum thyroxine and TRAb, thyroid ultrasound and orbital computed tomography were used. Cells are PBMCs isolated from roughly 9.3 ml of fresh blood. RNA transcripts served as the template for amplifying TCR beta CDR3 regions. The TCR CDR3 first-round RT-PCR relied on the HTBI primer set. TCRdb passed the multiplex PCR reads through MiXCR, listing each CDR3 protein once. The data contain about 380,000 distinct CDR3 sequences, 13% of them singletons. The CDR3 sequence is 13 residues long. Per germline, CDR1 LGHDT and CDR2 YNNKEL (reference sequence). The junction had 11 bases not matched to a gene; V was cut back by 8 bases and J by 10 bases.

Source material: blood. This TCR was recovered from a man younger than 45 with Graves' hyperthyroidism that later progressed to Graves' ophthalmopathy. This rearrangement joins TRBV3-1 to TRBJ2-4; 7 bases are a match to TRBD2. CDR3 amino acids: CASRLGLVGIQYF. The CDR3, as DNA: TGTGCCAGCCGATTAGGACTAGTGGGGATTCAGTACTTC.